This TCR beta chain stems from a study of blood T cell repertoires in COVID-19. Study summary: Material from acute and convalescent COVID-19 was sourced from the United States, Italy and Spain.

Source study methods: Counts of nucleated cells, estimated from reference gene primer amplification, were obtained. This table comes from immunoSEQ multiplex PCR, and its TCRdb copy is limited to in-frame clones, with some not included. V, J and clone size are taken as reported in that table, and D and trimming were inferred from the DNA itself. Altogether roughly 400,000 clones are present, around 89% being singletons, with the ten largest covering roughly 1.1%. Each participant's cohort was designated according to participant-reported clinical history. Each recovered donor of Cohort 3 presented with two negative PCRs, clearance, or symptom resolution. CDR3 size: 16 residues. The V end lost 5 bases, the J end lost 3 bases, and 14 bases lay between the germline ends. Germline loops: CDR1 MNHEY, CDR2 SMNVEV (reference sequence).

This TCR came from a man under 40 who had recovered from COVID-19. The sample was PBMCs or T cells enriched from blood (not recorded which). This rearrangement joins TRBV27 to TRBJ1-6; D uncertain. CDR3: CASSPLGRGYNSPLHF. The CDR3 nucleotides are TGTGCCAGCAGTCCCTTAGGACGGGGCTATAATTCACCCCTCCACTTT.